The clone carrying this T cell receptor beta chain was observed many times. Its target is not known. Germline assignment: CDR1 SGDLS and CDR2 YYNGEE. With 3 bases removed from V and 2 bases from J, the gap between germline ends came to 11 bases. The CDR3 length is 15 residues. The data belong to a study of T-cell reconstitution after alpha-beta-depleted transplantation in children. Notes on the study in general: T-cell counts and diversity at one year following transplant were attributed mainly to newly produced T cells.

The library targeted TCRbeta and was prepared with unique molecular identifiers. TCRdb re-called the PCR reads through MiXCR, storing one row per CDR3 protein. This sample has 200,000 to 250,000 distinct CDR3 sequences, with less than 9% found just once. This TCR was recovered from a male patient younger than 18 who had a stem cell transplant for acute lymphoblastic leukemia, so the T cells may come from the graft donor. The chain couples TRBV9 to TRBJ2-2; a weak D match, TRBD1 (6 bases). This specimen consisted of PBMCs, mostly from graft donor cells, obtained 180 days after TCRalphabeta/CD19-depleted stem cell transplant. CDR3 in amino acids: CASSDRGGNTGELFF. The CDR3 bases are TGTGCCAGCAGCGACCGAGGGGGTAACACCGGGGAGCTGTTTTTT.